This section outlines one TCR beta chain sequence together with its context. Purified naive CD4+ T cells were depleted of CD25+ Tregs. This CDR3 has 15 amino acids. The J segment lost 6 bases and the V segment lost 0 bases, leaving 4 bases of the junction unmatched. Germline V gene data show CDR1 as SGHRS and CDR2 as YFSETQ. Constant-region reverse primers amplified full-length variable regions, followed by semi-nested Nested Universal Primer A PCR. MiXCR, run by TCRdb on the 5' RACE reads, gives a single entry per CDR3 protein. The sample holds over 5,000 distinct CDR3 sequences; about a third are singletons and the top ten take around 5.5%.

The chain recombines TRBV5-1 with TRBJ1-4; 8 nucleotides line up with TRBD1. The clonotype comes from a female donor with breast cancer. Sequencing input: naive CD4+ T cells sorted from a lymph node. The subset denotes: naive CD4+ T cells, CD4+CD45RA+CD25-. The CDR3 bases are TGCGCCAGCAGCTTGGCCTCAGGGGGCTATGAAAAACTGTTTTTT. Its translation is CASSLASGGYEKLFF.